The present entry profiles one TCR beta chain with its context. Its antigen is undetermined. TCRdb called the RACE reads again in MiXCR, with one record for every CDR3 protein. The sample lists under 450,000 distinct CDR3 sequences; around 6% were seen once. The time point here: patch test 2, 6 weeks after DPC sensitization. As for treatment: therapeutic diphenylcyclopropenone sensitization with weekly scalp DPC. The germline V gene encodes CDR1 MNHEY and CDR2 SMNVEV (reference sequence). This CDR3 spans 19 amino acids. The V end lost 10 bases, the J end lost 2 bases, and 30 bases lay between the germline ends. This specimen belongs to a study of human T cells and chemical hapten exposure. The study's findings and limits: Alopecia was present in the donors, so their immune response may differ from healthy people's. Large CDR3 similarity clusters arose significantly more often from expanded TCRs than from controls.

This TCR was sampled from a woman aged 18-29 years with alopecia areata. Some clones in this sample may be carry-over from other donors' samples. This chain links TRBV27 with TRBJ1-5; D gene unclear. This sample comprised whole blood, obtained in connection with sensitization to the hapten diphenylcyclopropenone (DPC). The CDR3 DNA follows: TGTGCCACCATCCCCTCCTTTGAACTAAGGAAAGTGGGCAATCAGCCCCAGCATTTT. It is translated as CATIPSFELRKVGNQPQHF.